This T cell receptor (beta chain) was captured in a study of T cell clonality in common variable immunodeficiency. Study-level points and caveats: Compared with healthy controls, CVID subjects showed increased TCRbeta clonality, mostly in about a third.

This clone came up many times. No antigen is known for it. The CDR3 end is not reached by the read, which stops 3 residues before it; the germline J gene fills it in. The germline CDR1 and CDR2 sequences are MNHEY and SVGEGT. The ends were cut back, 6 bases at V and 6 bases at J, with 22 bases in the middle. The CDR3 totals 16 residues. Clones were read by immunoSEQ multiplex PCR, and TCRdb kept only the in-frame ones, dropping some. This sample comprises 50,000 to 60,000 clones, none seen once only. The clonotype originates from a person aged 18 to 75 in good health. The V gene is TRBV6-2 or TRBV6-3, the J gene TRBJ2-3; the D gene is possibly TRBD2 (6 bases). Source material: peripheral blood mononuclear cells. The CDR3 here is CASRPRRDFLGDTQYF. The covered CDR3 bases are TGTGCCAGCAGACCCAGACGGGACTTCTTAGGGGATACG.